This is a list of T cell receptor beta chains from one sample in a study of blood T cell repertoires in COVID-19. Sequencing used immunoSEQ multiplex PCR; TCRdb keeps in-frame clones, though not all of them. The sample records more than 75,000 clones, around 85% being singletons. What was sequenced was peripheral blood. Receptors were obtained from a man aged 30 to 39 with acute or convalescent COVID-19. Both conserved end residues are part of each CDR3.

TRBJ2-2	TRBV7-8	CASSLLIAGYTGELFF
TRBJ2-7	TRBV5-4	CASSFLVGLHEQYF
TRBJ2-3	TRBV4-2	CASSQETSGNLADTQYF
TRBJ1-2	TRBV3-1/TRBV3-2	CASSSRQISPVGYTF
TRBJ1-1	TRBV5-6	CASSQGHLNTEAFF
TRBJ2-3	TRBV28	CASSLGTNTDTQYF
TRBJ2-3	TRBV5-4	CASSLGGENTQYF
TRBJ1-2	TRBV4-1	CASSQHTGDNYGYTF
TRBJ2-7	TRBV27	CASSLLAFDEQYF
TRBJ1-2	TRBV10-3	CAISRQGRSYGYTF
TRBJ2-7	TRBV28	CASSTGGYEQYF
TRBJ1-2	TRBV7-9	CASSYDISGYTF
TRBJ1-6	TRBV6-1	CASSEATGGNSPLHF
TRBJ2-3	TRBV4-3	CASSQGPGGLTDTQYF
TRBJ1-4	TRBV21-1	CASSKPPEQCFEKLFF
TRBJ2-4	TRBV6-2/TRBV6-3	CASSPSGRKNIQYF
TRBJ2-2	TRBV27	CASSFRPGLGTGELFF
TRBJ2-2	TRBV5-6	CASSLALERAGELFF
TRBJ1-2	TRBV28	CASSLGTGSGYTF
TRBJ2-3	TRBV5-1	CASRSGQITDTQYF
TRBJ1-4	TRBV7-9	CASSSPGETEKLFF
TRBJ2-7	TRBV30	CAWRPTPRNRVSYEQYF
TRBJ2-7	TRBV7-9	CASSLVTSPSYEQYF
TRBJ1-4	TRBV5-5	CASSLVLGNEKLFF
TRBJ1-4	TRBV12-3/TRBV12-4	CASSAGSEKLFF
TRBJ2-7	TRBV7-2	CASSILPSFGRGDYEQYF
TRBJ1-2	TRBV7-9	CASSSVNYGYTF
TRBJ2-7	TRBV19	CASSIKGAVSYEQYF
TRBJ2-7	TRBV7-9	CASSPQGAHEQYF
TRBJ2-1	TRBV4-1	CASSQEPAVSSYEQFF
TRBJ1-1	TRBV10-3	CAISDARTGNTEAFF
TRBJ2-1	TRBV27	CASSLLSGREPFF
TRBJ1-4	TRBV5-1	CASSPERSGKNEKLFF
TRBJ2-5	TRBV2	CASSKLAGTRVGETQYF
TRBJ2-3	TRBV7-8	CASSFPSSGNTDTQYF
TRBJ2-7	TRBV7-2	CASSANAGEQYF
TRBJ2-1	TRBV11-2	CASSRPGLEYLYNEQFF
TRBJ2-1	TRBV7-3	CASSLTRDRGSNEQFF
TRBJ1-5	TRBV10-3	CAINSQGSNQPQHF
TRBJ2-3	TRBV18	CASSPPDTRDTQYF
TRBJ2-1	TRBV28	CASRRTTAGAYNEQFF
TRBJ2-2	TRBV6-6	CASSLYGGGGNTGELFF
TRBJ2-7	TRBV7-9	CASSLVPREGFDEQYF
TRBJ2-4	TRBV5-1	CASSLPLPLAKNIQYF
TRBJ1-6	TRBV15	CATSRVGQGDSPLHF